The TCR beta chain described here comes from a study of blood T cell repertoires in COVID-19. Trimming removed 4 bases at V and 11 bases at J, with 12 bases between. Germline lookup yields CDR1 DFQATT and CDR2 SNEGSKA (reference sequence). The CDR3 sequence is 11 residues long. Method: immunoSEQ multiplex PCR; TCRdb's copy keeps in-frame clones and lacks some. The sample consists of some 150,000 clones, around 90% of them appearing once. The TCR was taken from a man in his fifties or sixties with acute or convalescent COVID-19. The chain uses TRBV20-1 and TRBJ1-5, with a tentative D call TRBD1 (6 bases). The source material was peripheral blood. CDR3 loop: CSAKGEQTQHF. The CDR3, as DNA: TGCAGTGCTAAGGGGGAACAGACCCAGCATTTT.